These T cell receptor beta chains were read from a single sample in a study of identical twins. TCRdb reprocessed the 5' RACE reads via MiXCR and lists one record per CDR3 protein. The sample records 500,000 to 600,000 distinct CDR3 sequences, less than 25% being singletons. The same data also went into a second study, on T cells expressing NK-cell markers.

Material: CD4+ T cells sorted from blood. Receptors were obtained from a woman between 18 and 29 years old in good health. The CDR3 runs from the conserved cysteine through the conserved F or W. D genes are given only for firm matches. The size field is filled for only some rows; it gives once, few, many or a size class.

TRBV5-1	TRBD1	few	TRBJ1-1	TGCGCCAGCAGCTTCACGGAGGGGGCCTTCGCTTTCTTT	CASSFTEGAFAFF
TRBV5-1	-	few	TRBJ2-7	TGCGCCAGCAGCTTGGCACAGAACTACGAGCAGTACTTC	CASSLAQNYEQYF
TRBV20-1	-	few	TRBJ2-7	TGCAGTGCTCGGGACAACCTGAGAGAGCAGTACTTC	CSARDNLREQYF
TRBV3-1	TRBD1	few	TRBJ2-1	TGTGCCAGCAGCCAAAATCAGGACAGGAAGCAGTTCTTC	CASSQNQDRKQFF
TRBV28	-	few	TRBJ1-2	TGTGCCAGCACCCTCATCATGTCGGGAGGCTACACCTTC	CASTLIMSGGYTF
TRBV10-1	TRBD1	few	TRBJ1-1	TGCGCCAGCAGCCTAATGACAGGGGGCGAAGGTGAAGCTTTCTTT	CASSLMTGGEGEAFF
TRBV7-9	TRBD1	few	TRBJ1-5	TGTGCCAGCAGTCACGGACAGGAGGGAGGTCAGCCCCAGCATTTT	CASSHGQEGGQPQHF
TRBV29-1	-	-	TRBJ1-2	TGCAGCGTTGAAGCAAACAGGGATGGCTACACCTTC	CSVEANRDGYTF
TRBV10-2	-	once	TRBJ2-1	TGCGCCAGCAGTGATGGTAGCCAATCGAGCTCCTGCAATGAGCAGTTCTTC	CASSDGSQSSSCNEQFF
TRBV12-3/TRBV12-4	TRBD1	-	TRBJ1-1	TGTGCCAGCAGACGAGGGACAGGGTTGAGGGCTGAAGCTTTCTTT	CASRRGTGLRAEAFF
TRBV7-2	TRBD2	-	TRBJ2-3	TGTGCCAGCAGCTTTCGGCGGGGGGCAGATACGCAGTATTTT	CASSFRRGADTQYF
TRBV11-2	TRBD2	few	TRBJ2-1	TGTGCCAGCAGCCAACCGGGACTAGCGGACTACAATGAGCAGTTCTTC	CASSQPGLADYNEQFF